The text below deals with one TCR beta chain. This clone was recorded once. Its antigen is unknown. Base quality data are lacking; no much larger clone is found one base away. The CDR3 measures 12 amino acids from cysteine to phenylalanine. Just CDR3 DNA is preserved here, 36 bases in frame from base 1. V is reduced by 3 bases and J by 3 bases, leaving a spacing of 4 bases between them. CDR1 and CDR2, per the germline V gene (reference sequence), are LGHDT and YNNKEL. Each collaborating institution followed its own protocols to collect whole blood in K2EDTA tubes. For TCRbeta analysis, collaborators shipped samples as frozen whole blood, isolated PBMCs, or DNA extracted from either of those sample types. TCRbeta CDR3 regions were amplified from genomic DNA using the immunoSEQ Assay, a bias-controlled multiplex PCR. The study's processing was this. The number of nucleated cells in each sample was estimated by amplification of reference gene primers within the assay. To quantify the absolute abundance of each unique TCRbeta CDR3 rearrangement, sequence reads were collapsed and filtered. For each sample, productive Simpson clonality was calculated as the square root of Simpson's diversity index over productive rearrangements. The source is immuneACCESS, and TCRdb retained only in-frame sequences with V and J called. Part of the clones is not carried over; for the studies checked, unresolved V genes explain less than half of this, and the remainder is unexplained. That table supplies the V and J calls and clone size; D and trimming were determined from the DNA. Recorded for this sample are about 210,000 clones; 88% of them occurred a single time. Around 1.6% of the sample belongs to the ten largest clones.

These data come from a study of blood T cell repertoires in COVID-19 (dated by TCRdb to about 2020). A note on the overall study: The collaborator samples originated in the United States, Italy and Spain and spanned the acute and convalescent phases of COVID-19. The prospective study material was composed of cDNA or gDNA derived from T cells, B-cell-depleted T cells, or PBMCs. Subjects who had been exposed to COVID-19, were actively infected with it, or had recovered from it provided the deeply sampled blood TCRbeta repertoires that made up the dataset. The repertoires were made available in a free public database intended to serve as a resource for research on the immune response to SARS-CoV-2. Samples came from the ongoing ImmuneRACE study (first 160 participants) plus 1,254 subjects from 6 global collaborators. The sample metadata nearly always contained a de-identified subject ID, COVID-19 status, age in years and sex. Where HLA class I and class II types were available, the types were taken from metadata supplied by the sample provider, not from assay-based typing.

Study-level results and caveats: The amount of clinical and demographic metadata varied by source and participant and was provided uncurated.

The sequencing input was peripheral blood. The chain uses TRBV3-1 (or the pseudogene TRBV3-2) and TRBJ2-3; there is no confident call for the D gene. This clonotype was obtained from an older man with acute or convalescent COVID-19. The sequenced DNA is TGTGCCAGCAGCCACGGGACAGATACGCAGTATTTT. This yields the protein CASSHGTDTQYF.